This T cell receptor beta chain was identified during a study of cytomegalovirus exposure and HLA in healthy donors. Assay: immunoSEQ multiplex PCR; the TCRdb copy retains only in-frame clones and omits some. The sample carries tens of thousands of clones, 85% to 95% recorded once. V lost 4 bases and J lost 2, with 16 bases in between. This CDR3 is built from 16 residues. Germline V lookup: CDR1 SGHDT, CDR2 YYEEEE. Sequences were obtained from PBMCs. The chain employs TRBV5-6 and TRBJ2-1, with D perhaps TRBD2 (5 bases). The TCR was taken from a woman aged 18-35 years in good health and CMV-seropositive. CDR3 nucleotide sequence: TGTGCCAGCAGCCTTAGGAGGTCTACCGCCTACAATGAGCAGTTCTTC. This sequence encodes CASSLRRSTAYNEQFF.